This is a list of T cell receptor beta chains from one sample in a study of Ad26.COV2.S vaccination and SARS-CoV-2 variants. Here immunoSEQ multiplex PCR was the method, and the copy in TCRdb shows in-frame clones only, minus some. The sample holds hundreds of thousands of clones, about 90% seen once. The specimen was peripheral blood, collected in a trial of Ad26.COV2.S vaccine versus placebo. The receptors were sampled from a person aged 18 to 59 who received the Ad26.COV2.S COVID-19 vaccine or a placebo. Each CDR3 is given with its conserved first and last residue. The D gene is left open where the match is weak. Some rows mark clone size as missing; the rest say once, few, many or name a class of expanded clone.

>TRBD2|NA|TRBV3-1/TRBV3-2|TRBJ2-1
TGTGCCAGCAGCCCCCAGGGACTAGCGGGAGTACGCGAGCAGTTCTTC
CASSPQGLAGVREQFF
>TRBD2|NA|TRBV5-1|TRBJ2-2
TGCGCCAGCAGCTTGGGACTAGCGGGAGTCACCGGGGAGCTGTTTTTT
CASSLGLAGVTGELFF
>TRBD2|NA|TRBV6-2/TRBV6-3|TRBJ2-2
TGTGCCAGCAGTTTCGCGGGAGCTAGCGGGTTCACCGGGGAGCTGTTTTTT
CASSFAGASGFTGELFF
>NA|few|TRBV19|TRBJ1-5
TGTGCCAGTAGTGCGCTAGGGAATCAGCCCCAGCATTTT
CASSALGNQPQHF
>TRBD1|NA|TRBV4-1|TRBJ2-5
TGCGCCAGCAGCCAAGCCGCAGGGGGAGAGACCCAGTACTTC
CASSQAAGGETQYF
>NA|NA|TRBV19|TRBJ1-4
TGTGCCAGTACGGAACCAGGGTGGGAAAAACTGTTTTTT
CASTEPGWEKLFF
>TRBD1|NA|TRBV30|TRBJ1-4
TGTGTCTGGAGCCACCCAGACAGGGCCTCAACTAATGAAAAACTGTTTTTT
CVWSHPDRASTNEKLFF
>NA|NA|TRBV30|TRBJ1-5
TGTGCCTGGACCGCAGGGGAGTTGAATCAGCCCCAGCATTTT
CAWTAGELNQPQHF
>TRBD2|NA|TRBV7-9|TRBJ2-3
TGTGCCAGCAGCTTTCCTACCGGGACTACCACTCGGACAGATACGCAGTATTTT
CASSFPTGTTTRTDTQYF
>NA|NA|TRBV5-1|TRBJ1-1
TGCGCCAGCAGCTTGGATACGGGGGGCCGGATAGCTTTCTTT
CASSLDTGGRIAFF
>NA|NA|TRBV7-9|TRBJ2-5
TGTGCCAGCAGCTTAAGGCAGGTCCAAGAGACCCAGTACTTC
CASSLRQVQETQYF
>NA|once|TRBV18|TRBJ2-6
TGTGCCAGCTCACCAATAGGGGGGAACCCCTCTGGGGCCAACGTCCTGACTTTC
CASSPIGGNPSGANVLTF
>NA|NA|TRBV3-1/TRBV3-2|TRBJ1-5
TGTGCCAGCAGCCTCAGGGACAATCAGCCCCAGCATTTT
CASSLRDNQPQHF
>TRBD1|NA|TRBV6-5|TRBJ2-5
TGTGCCAGCAGCCCCTGGACAGGGGGCGATGAGACCCAGTACTTC
CASSPWTGGDETQYF
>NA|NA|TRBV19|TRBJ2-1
TGTGCCAGTAGGGAGCTCCCCTACAATGAGCAGTTCTTC
CASRELPYNEQFF
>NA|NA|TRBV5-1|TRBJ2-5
TGCGCCAGCTACGTAGGGACACTTTGGGAGGAGACCCAGTACTTC
CASYVGTLWEETQYF
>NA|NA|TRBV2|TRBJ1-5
TGTGCCAGTTCGGGACTTAGTATGAATCAGCCCCAGCATTTT
CASSGLSMNQPQHF
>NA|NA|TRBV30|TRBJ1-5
TGTGCCTGGGGTCCGGGACTCTCTAATTATCCCCAGCATTTT
CAWGPGLSNYPQHF
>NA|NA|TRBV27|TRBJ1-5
TGTGCCAGCAGTTTTAAAGGTTATAGCAATCAGCCCCAGCATTTT
CASSFKGYSNQPQHF
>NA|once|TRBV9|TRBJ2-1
TGTGCCAGCAGCGTAGCGGGTAACACGGGGACTTGGAATGAGCAGTTCTTC
CASSVAGNTGTWNEQFF
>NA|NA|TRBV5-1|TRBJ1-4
TGCGCCAGCAGCCCCGGTATGCGGGAAAAACTGTTTTTT
CASSPGMREKLFF
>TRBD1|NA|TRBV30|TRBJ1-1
TGTGCCTGGAGTGGACAGGGTAGCACTGAAGCTTTCTTT
CAWSGQGSTEAFF
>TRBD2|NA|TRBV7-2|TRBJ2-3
TGTGCCAGCAGCTTAGGTACTAGCGGAGACACAGATACGCAGTATTTT
CASSLGTSGDTDTQYF
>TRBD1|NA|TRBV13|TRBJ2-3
TGTGCCAGCAGCTTAGGCCTAGGGGGCCGGAGCACAGATACGCAGTATTTT
CASSLGLGGRSTDTQYF
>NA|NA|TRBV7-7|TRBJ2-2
TGTGCTAGCAGCCCCGGGACAAAGAACACCGGGGAGCTGTTTTTT
CASSPGTKNTGELFF
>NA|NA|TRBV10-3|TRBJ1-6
TGTGCCATCAGTGAGTCGAGGGCAGATAATTCACCCCTCCACTTT
CAISESRADNSPLHF
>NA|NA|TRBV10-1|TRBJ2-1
TGCGCCAGCAGTGAGTCGAGGGGGAGCTCCTACAATGAGCAGTTCTTC
CASSESRGSSYNEQFF
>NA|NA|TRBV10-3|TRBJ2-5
TGTGCCATCAGCTCCCCGTCTGGGGGCAGGGAGACCCAGTACTTC
CAISSPSGGRETQYF
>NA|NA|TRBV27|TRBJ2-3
TGTGCCAGCAGTTCTCCCCCCCAGGGTACGCAGTATTTT
CASSSPPQGTQYF
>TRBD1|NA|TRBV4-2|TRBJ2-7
TGTGCCAGCAGCCACCCGGGACAGGGGAACGAGCAGTACTTC
CASSHPGQGNEQYF
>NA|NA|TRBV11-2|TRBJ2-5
TGTGCCAGCATGCAGAGGAATCAAGAGACCCAGTACTTC
CASMQRNQETQYF
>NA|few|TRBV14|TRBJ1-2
TGTGCCAGCAGCCACGGGACGGGGTTTCGCTACACCTTC
CASSHGTGFRYTF
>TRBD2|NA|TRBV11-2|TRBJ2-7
TGTGCCAGCAGCCAGGAAGTAGCGGGAGGGCCGCCGCAGTACTTC
CASSQEVAGGPPQYF
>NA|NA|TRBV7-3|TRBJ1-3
TGTGCCAGCAGCTTAGACAGCTCTGGAAACACCATATATTTT
CASSLDSSGNTIYF
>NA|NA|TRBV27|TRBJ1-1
TGTGCCAGCAGTCCCCGGACAGTTGACATGAACACTGAAGCTTTCTTT
CASSPRTVDMNTEAFF
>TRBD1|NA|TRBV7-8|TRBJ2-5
TGTGCCAGCCGCTCAGGGGGCCAAGAGACCCAGTACTTC
CASRSGGQETQYF
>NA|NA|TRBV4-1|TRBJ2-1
TGCGCCAGCAGCCAAGAGCTAAGGGATGAATGGAATGAGCAGTTCTTC
CASSQELRDEWNEQFF
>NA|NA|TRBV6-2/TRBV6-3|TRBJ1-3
TGTGCCAGCAACCCTTCGGGACGCCGCTCTGGAAACACCATATATTTT
CASNPSGRRSGNTIYF
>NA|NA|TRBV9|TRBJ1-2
TGTGCCAGCAGCGTGGGGGAGAATGGCTACACCTTC
CASSVGENGYTF
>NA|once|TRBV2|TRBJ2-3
TGTGCCAGCAAGGTGGGCCCTAGCACAGATACGCAGTATTTT
CASKVGPSTDTQYF
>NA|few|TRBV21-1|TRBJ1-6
TGTGCCAGCAGCAAAACTCCCGGACAGGGCGATAATTCACCCCTCCACTTT
CASSKTPGQGDNSPLHF
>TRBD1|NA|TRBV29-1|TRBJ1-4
TGCAGCGTTGAGGCAGGGGGCGGCGAAAAACTGTTTTTT
CSVEAGGGEKLFF
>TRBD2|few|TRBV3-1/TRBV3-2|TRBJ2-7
TGTGCCAGCAGCCTAGGACTAGCGGGAGCCTACGAGCAGTACTTC
CASSLGLAGAYEQYF
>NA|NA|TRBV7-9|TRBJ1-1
TGTGCCAGCAGCTTGCTGTCTGAAGCTTTCTTT
CASSLLSEAFF
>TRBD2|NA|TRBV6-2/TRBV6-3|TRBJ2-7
TGTGCCAGCAGCAACTATGTCGTAGCGGGGGCCCTCTACGAGCAGTACTTC
CASSNYVVAGALYEQYF
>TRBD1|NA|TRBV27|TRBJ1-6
TGTGCCAGCAGTTTAGGGGACAGATATTCACCCCTCCACTTT
CASSLGDRYSPLHF
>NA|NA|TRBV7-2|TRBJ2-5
TGTGCCAGCAGCTTACTTGGCGTCGAGACCCAGTACTTC
CASSLLGVETQYF
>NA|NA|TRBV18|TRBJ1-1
TGTGCCAGCTCACCTTCCGGGGGCGGCACTGAAGCTTTCTTT
CASSPSGGGTEAFF
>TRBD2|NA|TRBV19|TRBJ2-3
TGTGCCAGTAGTATAGATCTAGTGGCGGGAGCTACGCAGTATTTT
CASSIDLVAGATQYF